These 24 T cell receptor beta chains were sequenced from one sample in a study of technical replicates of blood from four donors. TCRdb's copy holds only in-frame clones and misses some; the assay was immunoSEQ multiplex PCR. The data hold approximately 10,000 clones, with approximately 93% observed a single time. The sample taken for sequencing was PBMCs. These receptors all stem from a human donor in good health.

The CDR3 sequence: CASSPATSGISGTDTQYF. In nucleotides, the CDR3 is TGTGCCAGCAGCCCCGCGACTAGCGGGATATCAGGCACAGATACGCAGTATTTT. V usage is TRBV4-2 and J usage is TRBJ2-3; 11 bases align to TRBD2. CDR3 length: 18 residues. Trimming took 4 bases from V and 1 from J; bases not matched to a gene: 10. The germline V gene has CDR1 LGHNA and CDR2 YNFKEQ.

The CDR3 here is CASSLGAGNTIYF. DNA for the CDR3: TGTGCCAGCAGCTTAGGGGCCGGAAACACCATATATTTT. The chain joins TRBV7-9 to TRBJ1-3; no clear D gene. The CDR3 has 13 amino acids. V was trimmed by 1 base and J by 4 bases, leaving 5 bases between them. Looked up from germline, CDR1 is SEHNR and CDR2 is FQNEAQ (reference sequence).

Written as DNA, the CDR3 is TGTGCCAGCAGTCAGACAGGGACAGTCTCCTACGAGCAGTACTTC. Its protein product is CASSQTGTVSYEQYF. The V gene is TRBV6-1, the J gene TRBJ2-7; 7 nucleotides align to TRBD1. J was trimmed by 0 bases and V by 5 bases; bases with no gene match: 7. Germline V gene lookup returns CDR1 MNHNS and CDR2 SASEGT. This CDR3 region has 15 residues.

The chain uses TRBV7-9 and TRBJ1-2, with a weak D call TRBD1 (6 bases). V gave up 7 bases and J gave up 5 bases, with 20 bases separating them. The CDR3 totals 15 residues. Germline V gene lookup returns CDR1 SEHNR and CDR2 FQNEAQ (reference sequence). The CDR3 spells CASTLEGTPRYGYTF. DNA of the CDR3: TGTGCCAGCACCCTCGAGGGGACACCGAGGTATGGCTACACCTTC.

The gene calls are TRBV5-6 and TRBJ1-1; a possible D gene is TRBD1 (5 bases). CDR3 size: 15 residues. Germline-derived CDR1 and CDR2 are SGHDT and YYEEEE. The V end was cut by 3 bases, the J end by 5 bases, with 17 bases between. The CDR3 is CASSSKTAGGTEAFF. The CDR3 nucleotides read TGTGCCAGCAGCTCAAAGACAGCCGGAGGGACTGAAGCTTTCTTT.

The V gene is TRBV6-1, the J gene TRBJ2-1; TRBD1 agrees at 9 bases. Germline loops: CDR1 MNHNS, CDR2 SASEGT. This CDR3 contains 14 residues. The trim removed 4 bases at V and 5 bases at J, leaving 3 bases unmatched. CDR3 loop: CASSGGQGNNEQFF. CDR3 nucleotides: TGTGCCAGCAGTGGCGGACAGGGGAACAATGAGCAGTTCTTC.

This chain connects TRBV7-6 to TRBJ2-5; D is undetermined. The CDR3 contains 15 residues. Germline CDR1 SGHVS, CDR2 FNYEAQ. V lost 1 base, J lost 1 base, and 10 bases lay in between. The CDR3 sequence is CASSLGGAAQETQYF. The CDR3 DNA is TGTGCCAGCAGCTTAGGAGGCGCAGCCCAAGAGACCCAGTACTTC.

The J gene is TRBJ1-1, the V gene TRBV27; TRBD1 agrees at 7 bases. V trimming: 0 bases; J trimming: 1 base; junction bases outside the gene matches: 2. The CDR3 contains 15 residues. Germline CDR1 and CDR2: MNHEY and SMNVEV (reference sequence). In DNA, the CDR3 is TGTGCCAGCAGTTTATCGTGGACAGGGAACACTGAAGCTTTCTTT. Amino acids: CASSLSWTGNTEAFF.

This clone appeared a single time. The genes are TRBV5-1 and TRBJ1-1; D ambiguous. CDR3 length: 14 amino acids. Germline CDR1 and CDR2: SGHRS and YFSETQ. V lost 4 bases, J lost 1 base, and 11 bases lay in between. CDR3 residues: CASSTATPNTEAFF. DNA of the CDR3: TGCGCCAGCAGCACGGCGACACCGAACACTGAAGCTTTCTTT.

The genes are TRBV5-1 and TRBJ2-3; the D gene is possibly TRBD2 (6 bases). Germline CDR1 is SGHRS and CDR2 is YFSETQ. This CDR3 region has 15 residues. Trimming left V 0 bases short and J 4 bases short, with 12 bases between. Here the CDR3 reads CASSLVSGEADTQYF. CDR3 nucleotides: TGCGCCAGCAGCTTGGTTTCCGGGGAGGCAGATACGCAGTATTTT.

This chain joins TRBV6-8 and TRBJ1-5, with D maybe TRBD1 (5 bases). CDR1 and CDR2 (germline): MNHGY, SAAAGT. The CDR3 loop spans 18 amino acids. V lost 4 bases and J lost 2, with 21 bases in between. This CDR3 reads CASSSVPGKNGGNQPQHF. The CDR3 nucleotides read TGTGCCAGCAGTTCGGTACCAGGGAAGAATGGAGGCAATCAGCCCCAGCATTTT.

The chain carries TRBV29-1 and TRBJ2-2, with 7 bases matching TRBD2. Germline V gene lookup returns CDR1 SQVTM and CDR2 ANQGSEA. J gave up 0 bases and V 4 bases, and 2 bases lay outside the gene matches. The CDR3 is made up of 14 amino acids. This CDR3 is CSVVLAANTGELFF. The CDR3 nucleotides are TGCAGCGTTGTTCTAGCGGCGAACACCGGGGAGCTGTTTTTT.

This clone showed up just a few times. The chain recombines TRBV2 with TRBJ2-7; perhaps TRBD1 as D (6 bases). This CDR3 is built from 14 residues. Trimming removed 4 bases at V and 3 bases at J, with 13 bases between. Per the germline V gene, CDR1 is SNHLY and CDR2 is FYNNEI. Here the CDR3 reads CASSGQTRGYEQYF. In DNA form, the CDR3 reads TGTGCCAGCAGTGGACAGACCAGGGGCTACGAGCAGTACTTC. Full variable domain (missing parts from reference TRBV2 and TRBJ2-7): EPEVTQTPSHQVTQMGQEVILRCVPISNHLYFYWYRQILGQKVEFLVSFYNNEISEKSEIFDDQFSVERPDGSNFTLKIRSTKLEDSAMYFCASSGQTRGYEQYFGPGTRLTVT.

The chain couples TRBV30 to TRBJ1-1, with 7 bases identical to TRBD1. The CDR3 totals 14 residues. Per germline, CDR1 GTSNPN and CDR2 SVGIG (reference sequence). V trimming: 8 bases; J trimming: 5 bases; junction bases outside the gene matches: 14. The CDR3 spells CAGTETGIGTEAFF. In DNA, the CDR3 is TGTGCCGGGACTGAGACAGGGATTGGAACTGAAGCTTTCTTT.

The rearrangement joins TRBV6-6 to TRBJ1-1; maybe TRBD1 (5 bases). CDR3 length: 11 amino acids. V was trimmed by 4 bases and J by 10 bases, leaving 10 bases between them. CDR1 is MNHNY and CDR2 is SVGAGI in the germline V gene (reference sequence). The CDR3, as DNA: TGTGCCAGCAGTTCTCAGGGCCTAGCTTTCTTT. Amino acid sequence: CASSSQGLAFF.

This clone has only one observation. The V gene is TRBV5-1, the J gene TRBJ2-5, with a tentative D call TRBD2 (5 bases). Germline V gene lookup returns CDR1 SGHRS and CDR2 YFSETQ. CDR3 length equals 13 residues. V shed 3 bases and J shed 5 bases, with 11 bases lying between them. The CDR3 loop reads CASSSGVDETQYF. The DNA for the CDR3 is TGCGCCAGCAGCTCCGGGGTAGACGAGACCCAGTACTTC.

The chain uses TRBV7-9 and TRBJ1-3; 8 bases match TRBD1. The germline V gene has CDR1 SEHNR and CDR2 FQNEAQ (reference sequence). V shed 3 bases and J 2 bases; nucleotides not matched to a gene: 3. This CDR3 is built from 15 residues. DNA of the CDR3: TGTGCCAGCAGCTTGGACAGGGTCACTGGAAACACCATATATTTT. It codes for CASSLDRVTGNTIYF.

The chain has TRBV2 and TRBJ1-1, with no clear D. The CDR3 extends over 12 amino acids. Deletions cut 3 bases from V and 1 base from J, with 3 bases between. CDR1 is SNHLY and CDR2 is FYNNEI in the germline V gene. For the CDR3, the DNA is TGTGCCAGCAGTGACCAGAACACTGAAGCTTTCTTT. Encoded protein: CASSDQNTEAFF.

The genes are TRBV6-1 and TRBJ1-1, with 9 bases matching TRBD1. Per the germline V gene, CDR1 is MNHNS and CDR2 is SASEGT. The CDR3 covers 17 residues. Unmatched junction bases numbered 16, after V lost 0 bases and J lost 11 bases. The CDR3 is CASSEAGDRERRLSAFF. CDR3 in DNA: TGTGCCAGCAGTGAAGCAGGGGACAGGGAAAGGCGATTGAGTGCTTTCTTT.

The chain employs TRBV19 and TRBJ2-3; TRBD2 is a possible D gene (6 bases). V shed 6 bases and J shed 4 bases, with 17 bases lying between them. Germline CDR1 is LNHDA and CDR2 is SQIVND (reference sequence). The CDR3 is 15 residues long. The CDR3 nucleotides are TGTGCCAGTAGGCCCGGCCCAGCGGGCGCAGATACGCAGTATTTT. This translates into CASRPGPAGADTQYF.

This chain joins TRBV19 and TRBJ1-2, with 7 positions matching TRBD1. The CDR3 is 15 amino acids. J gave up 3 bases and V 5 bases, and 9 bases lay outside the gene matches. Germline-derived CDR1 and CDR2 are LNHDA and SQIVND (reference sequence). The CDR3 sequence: CASSDGTDSYYGYTF. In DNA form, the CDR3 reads TGTGCCAGTAGTGACGGGACAGACTCTTACTATGGCTACACCTTC. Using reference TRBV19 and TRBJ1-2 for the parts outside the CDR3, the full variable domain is DGGITQSPKYLFRKEGQNVTLSCEQNLNHDAMYWYRQDPGQGLRLIYYSQIVNDFQKGDIAEGYSVSREKKESFPLTVTSAQKNPTAFYLCASSDGTDSYYGYTFGSGTRLTVV.

CDR3 bases: TGTGCCAGCAGCGTAGATCCCCCTGCGGGCTACACCTTC. Translation gives CASSVDPPAGYTF. The chain recombines TRBV9 with TRBJ1-2; D gene uncertain. V gave up 0 bases and J gave up 8 bases, with 11 bases separating them. Germline loops: CDR1 SGDLS, CDR2 YYNGEE. This CDR3 spans 13 amino acids.

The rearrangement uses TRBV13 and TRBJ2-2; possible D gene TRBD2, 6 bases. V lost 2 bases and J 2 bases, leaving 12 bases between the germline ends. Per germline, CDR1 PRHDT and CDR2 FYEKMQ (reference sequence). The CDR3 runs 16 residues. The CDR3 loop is CASSLSGSINTGELFF. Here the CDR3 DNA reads TGTGCCAGCAGCTTATCCGGGAGTATCAACACCGGGGAGCTGTTTTTT.

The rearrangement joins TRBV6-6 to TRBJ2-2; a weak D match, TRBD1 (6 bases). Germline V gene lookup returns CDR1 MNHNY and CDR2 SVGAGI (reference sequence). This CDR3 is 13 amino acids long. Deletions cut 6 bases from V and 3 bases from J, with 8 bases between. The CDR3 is CASSPGDTGELFF. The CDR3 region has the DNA TGTGCCAGCAGCCCAGGGGACACCGGGGAGCTGTTTTTT.